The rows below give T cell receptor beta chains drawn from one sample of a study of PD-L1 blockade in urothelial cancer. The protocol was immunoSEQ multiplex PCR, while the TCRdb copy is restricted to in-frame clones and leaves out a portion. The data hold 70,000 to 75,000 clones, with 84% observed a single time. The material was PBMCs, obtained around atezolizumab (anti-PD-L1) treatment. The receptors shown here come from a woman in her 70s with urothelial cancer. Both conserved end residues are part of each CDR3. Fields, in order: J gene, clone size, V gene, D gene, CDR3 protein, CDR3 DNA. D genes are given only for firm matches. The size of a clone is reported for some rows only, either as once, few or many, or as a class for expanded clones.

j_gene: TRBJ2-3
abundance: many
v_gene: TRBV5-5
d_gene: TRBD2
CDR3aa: CASSFQGLAPDTQYF
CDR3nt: TGTGCCAGCAGCTTCCAGGGACTAGCACCAGATACGCAGTATTTT

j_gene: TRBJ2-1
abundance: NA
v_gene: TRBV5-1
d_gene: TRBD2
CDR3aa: CASSYLREGHGEQFF
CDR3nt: TGCGCCAGCAGCTATCTTCGGGAGGGCCACGGTGAGCAGTTCTTC

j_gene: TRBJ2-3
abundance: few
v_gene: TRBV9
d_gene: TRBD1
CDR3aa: CASSVTGTGVVDTQYF
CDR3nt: TGTGCCAGCAGCGTTACCGGGACAGGGGTGGTAGATACGCAGTATTTT

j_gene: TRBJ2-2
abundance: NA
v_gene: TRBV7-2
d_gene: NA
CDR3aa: CASSLDRRGELFF
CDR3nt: TGTGCCAGCAGCTTAGACCGGAGAGGGGAGCTGTTTTTT

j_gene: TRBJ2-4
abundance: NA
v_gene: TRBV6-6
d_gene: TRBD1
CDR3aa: CASSQDRAPNIQYF
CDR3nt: TGTGCCAGCAGCCAGGACAGGGCTCCAAACATTCAGTACTTC

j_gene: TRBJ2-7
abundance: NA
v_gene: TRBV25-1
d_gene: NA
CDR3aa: CASSEWQTYEQYF
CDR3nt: TGTGCCAGCAGTGAATGGCAGACCTACGAGCAGTACTTC

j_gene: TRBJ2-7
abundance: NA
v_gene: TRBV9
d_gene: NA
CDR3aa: CASSVDSFYEQYF
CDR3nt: TGTGCCAGCAGCGTAGATTCCTTTTACGAGCAGTACTTC

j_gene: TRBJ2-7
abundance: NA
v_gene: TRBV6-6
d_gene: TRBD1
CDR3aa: CASRLQGASYEQYF
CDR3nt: TGTGCCAGCAGGCTACAGGGGGCGTCCTACGAGCAGTACTTC

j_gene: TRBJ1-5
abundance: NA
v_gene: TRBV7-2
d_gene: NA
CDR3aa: CASSLVSGVGNQPQHF
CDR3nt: TGTGCCAGCAGCTTAGTATCAGGGGTGGGCAATCAGCCCCAGCATTTT

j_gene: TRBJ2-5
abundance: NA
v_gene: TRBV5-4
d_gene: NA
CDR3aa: CASSLAGPGETQYF
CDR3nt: TGTGCCAGCAGCTTGGCCGGCCCGGGAGAGACCCAGTACTTC

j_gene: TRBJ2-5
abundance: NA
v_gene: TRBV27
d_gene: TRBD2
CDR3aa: CASRETSGSMWETQYF
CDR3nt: TGTGCCAGCAGGGAGACTAGCGGGAGTATGTGGGAGACCCAGTACTTC

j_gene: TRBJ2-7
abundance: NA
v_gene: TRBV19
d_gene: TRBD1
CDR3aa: CASRDRGPHYEQYF
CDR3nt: TGTGCCAGTAGGGACAGGGGGCCTCACTACGAGCAGTACTTC

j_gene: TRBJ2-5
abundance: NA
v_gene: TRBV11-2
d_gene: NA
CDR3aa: CASSRSTGGAKETQYF
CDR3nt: TGTGCCAGCAGCCGAAGTACAGGGGGGGCAAAAGAGACCCAGTACTTC

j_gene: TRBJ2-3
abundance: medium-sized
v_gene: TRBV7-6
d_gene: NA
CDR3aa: CASSLTPPGASGDTQYF
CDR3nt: TGTGCCAGCAGCTTAACCCCCCCAGGGGCGTCTGGAGATACGCAGTATTTT

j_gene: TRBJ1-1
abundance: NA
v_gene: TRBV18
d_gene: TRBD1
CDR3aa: CASSPGQRNTEAFF
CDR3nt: TGTGCCAGCTCACCGGGACAGCGGAACACTGAAGCTTTCTTT

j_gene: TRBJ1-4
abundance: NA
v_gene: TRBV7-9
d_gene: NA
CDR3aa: CASSPHQGRNEKLFF
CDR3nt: TGTGCCAGCAGCCCCCATCAGGGTAGAAATGAAAAACTGTTTTTT

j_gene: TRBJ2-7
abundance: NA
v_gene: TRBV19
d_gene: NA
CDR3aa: CASSIQATYEQYF
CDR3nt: TGTGCCAGTAGTATTCAGGCAACCTACGAGCAGTACTTC

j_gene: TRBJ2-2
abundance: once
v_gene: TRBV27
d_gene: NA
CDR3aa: CASSSRTVDTGELFF
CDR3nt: TGTGCCAGCAGTTCGAGGACAGTGGACACCGGGGAGCTGTTTTTT

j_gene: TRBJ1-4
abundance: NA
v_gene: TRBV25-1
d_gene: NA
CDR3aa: CASSNRAANEKLFF
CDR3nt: TGTGCCAGCAGTAACAGGGCTGCTAATGAAAAACTGTTTTTT

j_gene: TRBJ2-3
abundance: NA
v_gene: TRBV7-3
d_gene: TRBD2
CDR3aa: CASSPTSGRVSDTQYF
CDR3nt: TGTGCCAGCAGCCCCACGAGCGGGAGGGTTTCAGATACGCAGTATTTT

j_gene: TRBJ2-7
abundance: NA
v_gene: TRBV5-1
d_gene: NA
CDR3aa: CASSLQPRGVEQYF
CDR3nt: TGCGCCAGCAGCTTACAGCCCCGGGGAGTCGAGCAGTACTTC

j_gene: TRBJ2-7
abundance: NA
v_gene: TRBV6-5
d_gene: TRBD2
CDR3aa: CASSSGVAGVGYEQYF
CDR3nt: TGTGCCAGCAGTTCTGGGGTAGCGGGAGTTGGCTACGAGCAGTACTTC

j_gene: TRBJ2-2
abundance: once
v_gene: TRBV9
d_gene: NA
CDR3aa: CASSVGSSLRQNTGELFF
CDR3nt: TGTGCCAGCAGCGTAGGCTCCTCCTTAAGACAGAACACCGGGGAGCTGTTTTTT

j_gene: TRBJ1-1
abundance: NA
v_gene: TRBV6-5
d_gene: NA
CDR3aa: CASSYSVGGGGTEAFF
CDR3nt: TGTGCCAGCAGTTACTCCGTCGGGGGGGGAGGCACTGAAGCTTTCTTT

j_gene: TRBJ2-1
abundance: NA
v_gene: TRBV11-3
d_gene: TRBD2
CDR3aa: CASSDRTSGRNEQFF
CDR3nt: TGTGCCAGCAGCGACCGGACTAGCGGGCGCAATGAGCAGTTCTTC

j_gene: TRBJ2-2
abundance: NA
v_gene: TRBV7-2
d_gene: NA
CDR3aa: CASSRLAGELFF
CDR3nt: TGTGCCAGCAGTCGACTAGCCGGGGAGCTGTTTTTT

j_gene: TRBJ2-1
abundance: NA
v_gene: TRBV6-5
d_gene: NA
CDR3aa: CASSPPGLSYNEQFF
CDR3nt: TGTGCCAGCTCCCCCCCAGGGTTATCTTACAATGAGCAGTTCTTC

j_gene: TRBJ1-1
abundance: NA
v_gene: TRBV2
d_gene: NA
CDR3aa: CASSTNRLGQRLNTEAFF
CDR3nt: TGTGCCAGCAGCACAAACAGACTTGGACAGAGATTGAACACTGAAGCTTTCTTT

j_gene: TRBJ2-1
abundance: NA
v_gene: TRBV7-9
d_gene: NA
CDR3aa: CASSFWVGEQNNEQFF
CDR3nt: TGTGCCAGCAGCTTCTGGGTGGGAGAGCAGAACAATGAGCAGTTCTTC

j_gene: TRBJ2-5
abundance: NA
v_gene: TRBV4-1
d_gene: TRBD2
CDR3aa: CASSQGLAGAETQYF
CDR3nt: TGCGCCAGCAGCCAAGGACTAGCGGGGGCGGAGACCCAGTACTTC

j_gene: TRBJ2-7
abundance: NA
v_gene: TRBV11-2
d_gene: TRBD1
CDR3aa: CASSQAGQGLSYEQYF
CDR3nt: TGTGCCAGCAGCCAAGCGGGACAGGGCCTCTCCTACGAGCAGTACTTC

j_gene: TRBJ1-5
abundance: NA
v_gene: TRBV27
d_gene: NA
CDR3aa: CASRRTVGNQPQHF
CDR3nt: TGTGCCAGCAGACGGACAGTTGGCAATCAGCCCCAGCATTTT

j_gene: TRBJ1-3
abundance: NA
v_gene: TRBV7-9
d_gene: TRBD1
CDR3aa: CASSLLGQGAKGNTIYF
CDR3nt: TGTGCCAGCAGCTTACTGGGCCAGGGGGCGAAGGGAAACACCATATATTTT

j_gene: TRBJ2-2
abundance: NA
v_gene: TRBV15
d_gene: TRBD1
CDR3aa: CATSRQTGGADTGELFF
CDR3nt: TGTGCCACCAGCAGGCAAACAGGGGGCGCGGACACCGGGGAGCTGTTTTTT

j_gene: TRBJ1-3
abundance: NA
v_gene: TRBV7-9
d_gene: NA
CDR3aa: CASSFGYSGNTIYF
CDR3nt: TGTGCCAGCAGCTTCGGGTACTCTGGAAACACCATATATTTT

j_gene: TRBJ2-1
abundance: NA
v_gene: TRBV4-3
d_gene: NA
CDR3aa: CASSQEEGPGNEQFF
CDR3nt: TGCGCCAGCAGCCAAGAGGAGGGGCCGGGCAATGAGCAGTTCTTC

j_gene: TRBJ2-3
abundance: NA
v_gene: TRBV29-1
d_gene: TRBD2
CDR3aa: CSLEAGEGTDTQYF
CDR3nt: TGCAGCCTCGAAGCGGGAGAGGGCACAGATACGCAGTATTTT

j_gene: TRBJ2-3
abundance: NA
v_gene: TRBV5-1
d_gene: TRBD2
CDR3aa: CASSLGSSGLAGGTDTQYF
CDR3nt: TGCGCCAGCAGCCTCGGTTCATCGGGACTAGCGGGAGGCACAGATACGCAGTATTTT

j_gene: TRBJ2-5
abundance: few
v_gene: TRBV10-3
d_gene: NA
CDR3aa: CATSKGGQETQYF
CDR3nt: TGTGCCACTAGTAAGGGGGGGCAAGAGACCCAGTACTTC

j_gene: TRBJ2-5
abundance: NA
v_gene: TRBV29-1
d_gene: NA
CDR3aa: CSVEERLAETQYF
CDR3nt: TGCAGCGTTGAAGAAAGGCTAGCAGAGACCCAGTACTTC

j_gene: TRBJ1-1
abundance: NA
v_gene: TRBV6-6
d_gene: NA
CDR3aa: CASRVRDTEAFF
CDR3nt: TGTGCCAGCAGAGTCCGGGACACTGAAGCTTTCTTT

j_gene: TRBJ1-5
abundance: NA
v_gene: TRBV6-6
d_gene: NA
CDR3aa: CASSYSRDQPQHF
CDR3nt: TGTGCCAGCAGTTACTCGAGGGATCAGCCCCAGCATTTT